This TCR beta chain was sequenced during a study of type 1 regulatory T cells. General study points: Type 1 regulatory T cells had a more restricted TCR repertoire than non-type 1 regulatory T cells.

This clonotype is a singleton in its sample. Its antigen remains unknown. V lost 7 bases and J lost 10, with 5 bases in between. Germline CDR1 and CDR2: SGHVT and SQSDAQ. The CDR3 loop spans 9 amino acids. MiXCR, applied by TCRdb to the reads, yields one record per CDR3 protein. Of about 62,000 distinct CDR3 sequences listed, approximately 60% were seen once; the top ten hold roughly 1.9%. Material for sequencing was cultured non-Tr1 T cells, either the whole culture or a sorted T cell fraction (not recorded which). The receptor was isolated from a human donor in good health. The chain carries TRBV7-4 and TRBJ2-1, with D hard to call. This CDR3 reads CASIREQFF. The CDR3 DNA follows: TGTGCCAGCATTAGGGAGCAGTTCTTC. Full variable domain (rest looked up from reference TRBV7-4 and TRBJ2-1): GAGVSQSPRYKVAKRGRDVALRCDSISGHVTLYWYRQTLGQGSEVLTYSQSDAQRDKSGRPSGRFSAERPERSVSTLKIQRTEQGDSAVYLCASIREQFFGPGTRLTVL.